This is a list of T cell receptor beta chains from one sample in a study of blood T cell repertoires in COVID-19. Produced via immunoSEQ multiplex PCR; TCRdb's table is partial and in-frame only. This table has about 270,000 clones, 81% appearing once. Sample: peripheral blood. All receptors come from a woman aged 55-70 years with active or convalescent COVID-19. Both conserved end residues are part of each CDR3. D genes are given only for firm matches. The size entry is marked missing in some rows and otherwise reads once, few, many or a size class.

>TRBJ2-7|.|TRBV7-9|19|TRBD2
TGTGCCAGCAGCTACCGGGGACTAGCGGGGGGATACGGGCCTTACGAGCAGTACTTC
CASSYRGLAGGYGPYEQYF
>TRBJ1-1|.|TRBV12-5|12|TRBD1
TGTGCTAGTGGTCCCGGGACAGTTGAAGCTTTCTTT
CASGPGTVEAFF
>TRBJ2-3|.|TRBV7-9|15|TRBD2
TGTGCCAGCAGCCCTAGCGGGGGGATCACAGATACGCAGTATTTT
CASSPSGGITDTQYF
>TRBJ1-1|.|TRBV10-3|14|TRBD1
TGTGCCATCAGTGCGGACAGGGTGGCCACTGAAGCTTTCTTT
CAISADRVATEAFF
>TRBJ2-3|.|TRBV24-1|17|.
TGTGCCACCAGTTCTCAGGGTGGGGGGAGGTGGCGCGATACGCAGTATTTT
CATSSQGGGRWRDTQYF
>TRBJ1-2|.|TRBV6-6|14|.
TGTGCCAGCAGTGCCGCGGGACCGAACTATGGCTACACCTTC
CASSAAGPNYGYTF
>TRBJ1-2|.|TRBV18|12|.
TGTGCCAGCTCATACAGGGACGGCGGCTACACCTTC
CASSYRDGGYTF
>TRBJ1-2|once|TRBV7-9|16|.
TGTGCCAGCAGCTTACTGTTCGTACAGGGTAACTATGGCTACACCTTC
CASSLLFVQGNYGYTF
>TRBJ2-3|.|TRBV5-1|15|TRBD2
TGCGCCAGCAGCCCCCTAGCGGGGGGAACAGATACGCAGTATTTT
CASSPLAGGTDTQYF
>TRBJ2-7|.|TRBV5-5|16|.
TGTGCCAGCAGCCCATTAAGGGGGTCGGGCAGCTACGAGCAGTACTTC
CASSPLRGSGSYEQYF
>TRBJ1-5|.|TRBV11-2|13|.
TGTGCCAGCAGCTTGAAGGAGGGTCGGCCCCAGCATTTT
CASSLKEGRPQHF
>TRBJ1-3|.|TRBV19|16|.
TGTGCCAGTAGTATATCAGGGGCTGACTCTGGAAACACCATATATTTT
CASSISGADSGNTIYF
>TRBJ2-6|once|TRBV7-9|15|.
TGTGCCAGCAGCTTCGGAGAAACGGGGGCCAACGTCCTGACTTTC
CASSFGETGANVLTF